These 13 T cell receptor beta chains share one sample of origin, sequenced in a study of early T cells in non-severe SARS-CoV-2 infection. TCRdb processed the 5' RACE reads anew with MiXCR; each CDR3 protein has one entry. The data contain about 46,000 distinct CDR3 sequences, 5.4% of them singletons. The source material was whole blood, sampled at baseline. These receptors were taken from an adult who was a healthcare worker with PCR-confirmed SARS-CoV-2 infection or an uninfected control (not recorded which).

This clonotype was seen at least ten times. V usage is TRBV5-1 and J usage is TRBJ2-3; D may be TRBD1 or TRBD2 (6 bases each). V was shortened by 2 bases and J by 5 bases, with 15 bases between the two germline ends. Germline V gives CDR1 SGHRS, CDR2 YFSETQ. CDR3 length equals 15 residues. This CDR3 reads CASSFQGRGEDTQYF. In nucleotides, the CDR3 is TGCGCCAGCAGCTTCCAGGGGCGCGGGGAAGATACGCAGTATTTT.

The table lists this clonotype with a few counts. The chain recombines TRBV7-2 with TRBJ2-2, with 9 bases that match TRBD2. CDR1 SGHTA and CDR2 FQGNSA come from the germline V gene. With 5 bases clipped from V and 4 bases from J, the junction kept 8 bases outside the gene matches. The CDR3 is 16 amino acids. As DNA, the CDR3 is TGTGCCAGCAGCGCCCTAGCGGGGTCTATCACCGGGGAGCTGTTTTTT. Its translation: CASSALAGSITGELFF.

The CDR3 sequence: CSAWTSGRRNEQYF. CDR3 DNA: TGCAGTGCTTGGACTAGCGGGAGGAGGAACGAGCAGTACTTC. The rearrangement uses TRBV20-1 and TRBJ2-7; 14 bases are shared with TRBD2. Trimming cost V 5 bases and J 5 bases; bases outside gene matches: 5. This CDR3 is 14 amino acids long. From germline, CDR1 is DFQATT and CDR2 SNEGSKA (reference sequence).

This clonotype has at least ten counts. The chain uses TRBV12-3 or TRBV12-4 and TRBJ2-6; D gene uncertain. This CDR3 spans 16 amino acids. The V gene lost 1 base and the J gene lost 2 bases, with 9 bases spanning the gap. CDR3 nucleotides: TGTGCCAGCAGTTTAGGCCCCAGTCCTGGGGCCAACGTCCTGACTTTC. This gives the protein CASSLGPSPGANVLTF.

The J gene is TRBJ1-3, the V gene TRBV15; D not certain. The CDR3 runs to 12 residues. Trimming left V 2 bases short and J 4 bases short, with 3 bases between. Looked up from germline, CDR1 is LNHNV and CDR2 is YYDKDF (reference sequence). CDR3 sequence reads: CATSRSGNTIYF. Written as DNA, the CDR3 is TGTGCCACCAGCAGAAGCGGAAACACCATATATTTT.

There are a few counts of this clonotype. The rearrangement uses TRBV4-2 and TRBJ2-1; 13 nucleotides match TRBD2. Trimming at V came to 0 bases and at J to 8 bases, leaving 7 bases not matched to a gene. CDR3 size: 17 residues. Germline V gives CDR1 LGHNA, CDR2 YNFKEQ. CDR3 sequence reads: CASSQDPTSGRIDEQFF. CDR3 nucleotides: TGTGCCAGCAGCCAAGATCCGACTAGCGGGAGGATCGATGAGCAGTTCTTC.

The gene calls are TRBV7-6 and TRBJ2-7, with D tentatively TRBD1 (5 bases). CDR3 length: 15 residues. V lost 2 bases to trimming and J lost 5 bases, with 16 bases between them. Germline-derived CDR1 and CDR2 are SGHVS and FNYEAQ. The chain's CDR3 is CASSLRTGTPNEQYF. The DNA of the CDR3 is TGTGCCAGCAGCTTACGAACAGGAACCCCCAACGAGCAGTACTTC.

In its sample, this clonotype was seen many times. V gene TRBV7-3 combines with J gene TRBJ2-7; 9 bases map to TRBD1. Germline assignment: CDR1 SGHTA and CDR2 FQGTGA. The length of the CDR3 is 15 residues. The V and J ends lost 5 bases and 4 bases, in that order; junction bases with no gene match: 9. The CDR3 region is CASSPTGTGRYEQYF. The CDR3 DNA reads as TGTGCCAGCAGCCCAACCGGGACAGGGCGTTACGAGCAGTACTTC. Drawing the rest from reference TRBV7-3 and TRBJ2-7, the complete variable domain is GAGVSQTPSNKVTEKGKYVELRCDPISGHTALYWYRQSLGQGPEFLIYFQGTGAADDSGLPNDRFFAVRPEGSVSTLKIQRTERGDSAVYLCASSPTGTGRYEQYFGPGTRLTVT.

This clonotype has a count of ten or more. The CDR3 protein is CAWSGGVGQPQHF. DNA of the CDR3: TGTGCCTGGAGTGGAGGGGTTGGTCAGCCCCAGCATTTT. The chain employs TRBV30 and TRBJ1-5; maybe TRBD1 (5 bases). This CDR3 comprises 13 residues. The V end was cut by 1 base, the J end by 6 bases, with 10 bases between. Germline CDR1 is GTSNPN and CDR2 is SVGIG (reference sequence).

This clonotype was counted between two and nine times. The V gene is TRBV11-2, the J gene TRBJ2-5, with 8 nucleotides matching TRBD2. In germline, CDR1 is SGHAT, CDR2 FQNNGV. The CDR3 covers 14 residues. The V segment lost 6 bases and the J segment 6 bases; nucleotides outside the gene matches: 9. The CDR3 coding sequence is TGTGCCAGCAGGACTGCGGGAGGTCCTCAGACCCAGTACTTC. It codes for CASRTAGGPQTQYF.

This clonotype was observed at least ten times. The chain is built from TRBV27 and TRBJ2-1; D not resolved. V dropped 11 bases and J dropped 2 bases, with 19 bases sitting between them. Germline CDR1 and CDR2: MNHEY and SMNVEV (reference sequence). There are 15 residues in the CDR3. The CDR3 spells CASHLGGRTYNEQFF. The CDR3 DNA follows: TGTGCCTCCCACCTAGGCGGCCGTACCTACAATGAGCAGTTCTTC.

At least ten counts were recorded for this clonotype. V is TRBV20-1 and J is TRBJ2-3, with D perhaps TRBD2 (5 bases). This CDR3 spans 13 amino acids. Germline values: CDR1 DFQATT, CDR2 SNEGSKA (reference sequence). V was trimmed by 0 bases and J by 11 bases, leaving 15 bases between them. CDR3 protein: CSARDQAAWGQYF. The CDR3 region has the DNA TGCAGTGCTAGAGATCAAGCGGCCTGGGGGCAGTATTTT.

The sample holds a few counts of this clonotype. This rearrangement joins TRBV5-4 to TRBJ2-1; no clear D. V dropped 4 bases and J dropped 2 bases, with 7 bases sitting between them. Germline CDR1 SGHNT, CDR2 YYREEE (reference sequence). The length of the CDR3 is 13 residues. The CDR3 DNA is TGTGCCAGCAGCCACCCGACCTACAATGAGCAGTTCTTC. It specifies CASSHPTYNEQFF.